This T cell receptor beta chain was recovered during a study of T cell repertoires in cytomegalovirus infection. About the study: Public signatures in TCR beta pointed to CMV infection and matching HLA type.

TCRdb passed the reads through MiXCR, listing each CDR3 protein once. The profile shows roughly 990,000 distinct CDR3 sequences, 25% to 40% of them singletons. General study points: In two of eight donors, the top clonotype was HLA-C-restricted CMV-specific.

This clonotype was recorded a few times. Its antigen is unknown. The V gene lost 1 base and the J gene lost 5 bases, with 9 bases spanning the gap. Germline assignment: CDR1 SGHDT and CDR2 YYEEEE. This CDR3 is built from 13 residues. The chain has TRBV5-6 and TRBJ1-1; D unresolved. The specimen comprised cultured CD8+ T cells from PBMCs, sampled from culture after CMV antigen stimulation. The source is a human donor in good health (CMV status not recorded). Some clones in this sample may be carry-over from other donors' samples. The CDR3 nucleotides are TGTGCCAGCAGCTTGTCGCCCATAACTGAAGCTTTCTTT. This translates into CASSLSPITEAFF.